One and the same sample provided the 32 T cell receptor beta chains below, sequenced in a study of T cell responses to AZD1222 COVID-19 vaccine. Data came from immunoSEQ multiplex PCR; TCRdb stores just in-frame clones and leaves some out. The table records some 120,000 clones, roughly 93% of them present only once. Sequenced here: peripheral blood, sampled on day 0 of AZD1222 vaccination. These receptors were taken from an adult in good health.

The chain uses TRBV10-3 and TRBJ2-3; TRBD2 matches at 11 bases. The CDR3 runs to 13 residues. J was trimmed by 3 bases and V by 11 bases; bases with no gene match: 4. Germline CDR1 and CDR2: ENHRY and SYGVKD. In DNA form, the CDR3 reads TGTGCCCACACTAGCGGGAGAACAGATACGCAGTATTTT. This gives the protein CAHTSGRTDTQYF.

The chain couples TRBV5-1 to TRBJ2-1, with no clear D. Between the trimmed V and J ends, which lost 1 base and 9 bases, there was a span of 17 bases. The germline CDR1 and CDR2 sequences are SGHRS and YFSETQ. There are 15 residues in the CDR3. DNA for the CDR3: TGCGCCAGCAGCTTGTCGGCGGAGTCGCTCCTTGAGCAGTTCTTC. Its translation is CASSLSAESLLEQFF.

The chain has TRBV29-1 and TRBJ1-1; the D is unclear. Trimming took off 6 bases at V and 9 bases at J, with 20 bases between the two ends. The CDR3 spans 13 residues. Germline V lookup: CDR1 SQVTM, CDR2 ANQGSEA. CDR3 nucleotide sequence: TGCAGCGTCTATTCTAAAGGGTTAGGCAAAGCTTTCTTT. It specifies CSVYSKGLGKAFF.

This clone was recorded a few times. The V and J genes are TRBV7-3 and TRBJ1-1, with D unclear. Between the trimmed V and J ends, which lost 1 base and 1 base, there was a span of 13 bases. CDR3 length equals 16 residues. Germline assignment: CDR1 SGHTA and CDR2 FQGTGA. The CDR3 DNA sequence: TGTGCCAGCAGCTTAAGCCCCTCACGCGAGAACACTGAAGCTTTCTTT. Protein sequence: CASSLSPSRENTEAFF.

This sequence joins TRBV19 and TRBJ1-2; 10 nucleotides match TRBD1. CDR1 LNHDA and CDR2 SQIVND come from the germline V gene (reference sequence). The CDR3 sequence is 15 residues long. V was clipped by 9 bases and J by 6 bases; unmatched bases: 13. CDR3 loop: CASKKWGQGSDGYTF. As DNA, the CDR3 is TGTGCCAGCAAAAAATGGGGACAGGGGAGCGATGGCTACACCTTC.

The chain links TRBV27 to TRBJ1-6; the D gene is possibly TRBD1 (5 bases). V lost 4 bases and J 0 bases, leaving 13 bases between the germline ends. The germline CDR1 and CDR2 sequences are MNHEY and SMNVEV (reference sequence). The CDR3 runs to 17 residues. The chain's CDR3 is CASSSNRPGSYNSPLHF. The CDR3, as DNA: TGTGCCAGCAGTTCCAACAGGCCCGGCTCCTATAATTCACCCCTCCACTTT.

The chain joins TRBV19 to TRBJ1-6; a weak D match, TRBD1 (6 bases). Germline lookup yields CDR1 LNHDA and CDR2 SQIVND (reference sequence). The CDR3 totals 13 residues. Trimming pared 7 bases from V and 9 bases from J, leaving 13 bases between. CDR3 sequence reads: CASTPKGGSPLHF. DNA for the CDR3: TGTGCCAGTACCCCCAAGGGGGGTTCACCCCTCCACTTT.

This chain connects TRBV28 to TRBJ1-5; D call uncertain. The CDR3 is 15 residues long. Trimming took off 9 bases at V and 3 bases at J, with 18 bases between the two ends. The germline V gene has CDR1 MDHEN and CDR2 SYDVKM. CDR3 loop: CASQPRWNLNQPQHF. Here the CDR3 DNA reads TGTGCCAGTCAGCCCCGCTGGAACCTCAATCAGCCCCAGCATTTT.

This chain links TRBV15 with TRBJ1-3; D is uncertain. Trimming left V 3 bases short and J 2 bases short, with 11 bases between. The length of the CDR3 is 15 residues. Germline V gene sequence: CDR1 LNHNV, CDR2 YYDKDF (reference sequence). For the CDR3, the DNA is TGTGCCACCAGCAGCAGGCGGCACCCTGGAAACACCATATATTTT. This encodes CATSSRRHPGNTIYF.

The rearrangement joins TRBV30 to TRBJ2-7; weak D call: TRBD2 (5 bases). The germline CDR1 and CDR2 sequences are GTSNPN and SVGIG (reference sequence). The CDR3 length is 13 residues. The V end was cut by 2 bases, the J end by 3 bases, with 11 bases between. The CDR3 spells CAWSQRADYEQYF. CDR3 nucleotides: TGTGCCTGGAGTCAGAGGGCTGACTACGAGCAGTACTTC.

The chain links TRBV27 to TRBJ2-1; D is perhaps TRBD2 (5 bases). Germline CDR1 reads MNHEY; CDR2 reads SMNVEV (reference sequence). Trimming left V 2 bases short and J 7 bases short, with 12 bases between. The CDR3 is 14 residues long. CDR3 loop: CASSLRTRRNEQFF. The DNA for the CDR3 is TGTGCCAGCAGTTTACGAACTAGGAGGAATGAGCAGTTCTTC.

The chain uses TRBV12-3 or TRBV12-4 and TRBJ2-5; D unclear. CDR3 length equals 13 residues. V gave up 3 bases and J gave up 6 bases, with 11 bases separating them. The DNA of the CDR3 is TGTGCCAGCAGTTTTGATCAAGGAAAGACCCAGTACTTC. Its translation: CASSFDQGKTQYF.

On this clone: The sample carries other DNA sequences with the same CDR3. The chain carries TRBV28 and TRBJ1-5; D is undetermined. The CDR3 spans 11 residues. The germline V gene encodes CDR1 MDHEN and CDR2 SYDVKM. Trimming pared 2 bases from V and 4 bases from J, leaving 0 bases between. The CDR3 DNA reads as TGTGCCAGCAGTTTAAATCAGCCCCAGCATTTT. Translation gives CASSLNQPQHF.

This rearrangement joins TRBV28 to TRBJ1-5; D perhaps matches TRBD1 (5 bases). The CDR3 spans 13 residues. V lost 5 bases to trimming and J lost 7 bases, with 12 bases between them. The germline V gene encodes CDR1 MDHEN and CDR2 SYDVKM. The DNA for the CDR3 is TGTGCCAGCAGTCCCCCCGGGACCCAGCCCCAGCATTTT. Its protein product is CASSPPGTQPQHF.

The chain joins TRBV28 to TRBJ1-1; maybe TRBD1 (6 bases). Germline V gene lookup returns CDR1 MDHEN and CDR2 SYDVKM. The CDR3 totals 14 residues. Trimming left V 6 bases short and J 5 bases short, with 16 bases between. Here the CDR3 DNA reads TGTGCCAGCAGCATCGGACAGCGAATAACTGAAGCTTTCTTT. It is translated as CASSIGQRITEAFF.

The chain recombines TRBV7-3 with TRBJ2-1, with TRBD1 matching 11 bases. V shed 5 bases and J 4 bases; nucleotides not matched to a gene: 4. This CDR3 comprises 15 residues. CDR1 is SGHTA, CDR2 FQGTGA, per germline. This CDR3 reads CASSQDRGLYNEQFF. The CDR3 DNA follows: TGTGCCAGCAGCCAGGACAGGGGGCTTTACAATGAGCAGTTCTTC.

The genes are TRBV11-2 and TRBJ1-1; D possibly corresponds to TRBD1 (5 bases). Trimming left V 0 bases short and J 4 bases short, with 12 bases between. The CDR3 loop spans 15 amino acids. The V gene's germline CDR1 is SGHAT and CDR2 FQNNGV. CDR3 coding DNA: TGTGCCAGCAGCTTAGATCCGGGGGGTAGCACTGAAGCTTTCTTT. Its translation is CASSLDPGGSTEAFF.

J is TRBJ2-5 and V is TRBV2; TRBD1 might be the D (6 bases). The CDR3 sequence is 15 residues long. Trimming cost V 8 bases and J 4 bases, with 20 bases left between them. CDR1 is SNHLY, CDR2 FYNNEI, per germline. The CDR3 here is CASRWGRWDVETQYF. CDR3 bases: TGTGCCAGCCGATGGGGGCGATGGGACGTAGAGACCCAGTACTTC.

The chain recombines TRBV5-1 with TRBJ2-2; a possible D gene is TRBD2 (6 bases). The CDR3 is 15 residues long. CDR1 SGHRS and CDR2 YFSETQ come from the germline V gene. V was shortened by 4 bases and J by 1 base, with 11 bases between the two germline ends. In nucleotides, the CDR3 is TGCGCCAGCAGCAAGGGACTTCTGAACACCGGGGAGCTGTTTTTT. Its translation is CASSKGLLNTGELFF.

The J gene is TRBJ1-6, the V gene TRBV27; D ambiguous. The CDR3 covers 14 residues. Trimming removed 7 bases at V and 4 bases at J, with 11 bases between. In germline, CDR1 is MNHEY, CDR2 SMNVEV (reference sequence). The CDR3 DNA is TGTGCCAGCACCTCCGGGTTGTATAATTCACCCCTCCACTTT. As protein: CASTSGLYNSPLHF.

The rearrangement uses TRBV28 and TRBJ1-1, with a possible D match to TRBD1 (5 bases). CDR1 MDHEN and CDR2 SYDVKM come from the germline V gene. The CDR3 consists of 12 residues. Deletions cut 2 bases from V and 12 bases from J, with 13 bases between. The CDR3 DNA follows: TGTGCCAGCAGTTTAGGGTGGCAGGGAACTTTCTTT. Translated, it gives CASSLGWQGTFF. Using reference TRBV28 and TRBJ1-1 for the parts outside the CDR3, the full variable domain is DVKVTQSSRYLVKRTGEKVFLECVQDMDHENMFWYRQDPGLGLRLIYFSYDVKMKEKGDIPEGYSVSREKKERFSLILESASTNQTSMYLCASSLGWQGTFFGQGTRLTVV.

The V gene is TRBV19, the J gene TRBJ2-2; TRBD1 agrees at 9 bases. The CDR3 is 18 amino acids. Germline V gene data show CDR1 as LNHDA and CDR2 as SQIVND (reference sequence). The V and J ends lost 7 bases and 5 bases, in that order; junction bases with no gene match: 17. The CDR3 DNA reads as TGTGCCAGTACTAGACTGGACAGGGGTTGGTCTACGACCGGGGAGCTGTTTTTT. This translates into CASTRLDRGWSTTGELFF.

The chain employs TRBV19 and TRBJ2-5, with 7 bases that match TRBD2. CDR1 and CDR2 (germline): LNHDA, SQIVND (reference sequence). V shed 3 bases and J 4 bases; nucleotides not matched to a gene: 2. The CDR3 spans 13 residues. The CDR3 coding sequence is TGTGCCAGTAGTATGGGGGGGAGAGAGACCCAGTACTTC. Translated: CASSMGGRETQYF.

The CDR3 DNA follows: TGCGCCAGCAGCTTGAGAGGGACGGCTGGAAACACCATATATTTT. This gives the protein CASSLRGTAGNTIYF. The V gene is TRBV5-1, the J gene TRBJ1-3; maybe TRBD1 (5 bases). Looked up from germline, CDR1 is SGHRS and CDR2 is YFSETQ. The CDR3 is made up of 15 amino acids. The germline V and J ends were trimmed by 1 base and 2 bases, with 10 bases remaining between them.

The chain is built from TRBV19 and TRBJ1-2, with 11 bases aligning to TRBD1. From germline, CDR1 is LNHDA and CDR2 SQIVND (reference sequence). V lost 5 bases to trimming and J lost 5 bases; unmatched junction nucleotides: 4. CDR3 length equals 14 residues. CDR3 protein: CASSVGTGGYGYTF. The CDR3 DNA sequence: TGTGCCAGTAGTGTCGGGACAGGGGGATATGGCTACACCTTC.

The chain carries TRBV19 and TRBJ2-3; D could derive from TRBD1 or TRBD2 (6 bases each). This CDR3 contains 14 residues. V was clipped by 9 bases and J by 4 bases, with 17 bases between them. Germline CDR1 reads LNHDA; CDR2 reads SQIVND (reference sequence). The CDR3: CASRRNGGADTQYF. CDR3 DNA: TGTGCCAGCAGGAGGAACGGGGGCGCAGATACGCAGTATTTT.

V usage is TRBV10-3 and J usage is TRBJ1-2; TRBD1 might be the D (5 bases). The CDR3 is 14 amino acids. The V and J ends lost 10 bases and 3 bases respectively, with 18 bases between them. CDR1 and CDR2 (germline): ENHRY, SYGVKD. The CDR3, as DNA: TGTGCCACCACGATAATTCAGGGAGACTATGGCTACACCTTC. It codes for CATTIIQGDYGYTF.

The chain joins TRBV20-1 to TRBJ2-1; perhaps TRBD1 as D (5 bases). This CDR3 has 11 amino acids. Trimming removed 4 bases from V and 6 bases from J, with 7 bases in between. The germline CDR1 and CDR2 sequences are DFQATT and SNEGSKA (reference sequence). The CDR3 spells CSATQGNEQFF. The CDR3, as DNA: TGCAGTGCTACCCAGGGCAATGAGCAGTTCTTC.

The chain combines TRBV10-2 with TRBJ1-2, with a tentative D call TRBD1 (6 bases). There are 18 residues in the CDR3. Trimming cost V 3 bases and J 1 base, with 21 bases left between them. The germline V gene encodes CDR1 WSHSY and CDR2 SAAADI. The DNA of the CDR3 is TGCGCCAGCAGTGACCCGAGATTACAGGGAGCTGTTAACTATGGCTACACCTTC. Encoded protein: CASSDPRLQGAVNYGYTF.

This chain uses TRBV24-1 with TRBJ2-7; D is possibly TRBD2 (6 bases). Germline V gene data show CDR1 as KGHDR and CDR2 as SFDVKD. V lost 9 bases and J lost 5, with 16 bases in between. The length of the CDR3 is 13 residues. In nucleotides, the CDR3 is TGTGCCACCCGCGGGGTCGCGAGAAACGAGCAGTACTTC. Amino acids: CATRGVARNEQYF.

This sequence joins TRBV5-6 and TRBJ2-1; D is ambiguous. The V and J ends lost 4 bases and 6 bases respectively, with 14 bases between them. The length of the CDR3 is 14 residues. Germline lookup yields CDR1 SGHDT and CDR2 YYEEEE. The CDR3 DNA reads TGTGCCAGCAGCCCGCGGATTGTACTCAATGAGCAGTTCTTC. It codes for CASSPRIVLNEQFF.

The chain carries TRBV19 and TRBJ2-6; 16 bases match TRBD2. The CDR3 sequence is 20 residues long. Germline-derived CDR1 and CDR2 are LNHDA and SQIVND (reference sequence). The junction had 8 bases not matched to a gene; V was cut back by 6 bases and J by 0 bases. The CDR3 is CASRILGTSGRASGANVLTF. The CDR3 region has the DNA TGTGCCAGTAGAATCCTGGGGACTAGCGGGAGGGCCTCTGGGGCCAACGTCCTGACTTTC.